Below, 4 T cell receptor beta chains from the same sample are listed, as sequenced in a study of T cells in Graves' hyperthyroidism and ophthalmopathy. Amplified TCR beta CDR3 regions came from RNA transcripts. During a first-round RT-PCR of the TCR CDR3, the HTBI primer set was used. TCRdb fed the multiplex PCR reads into MiXCR, producing one record per CDR3 protein. The sample includes about 59,000 distinct CDR3 sequences, roughly 50% of them seen just once. The material sequenced was blood. The source is a woman aged 55-69 years with Graves' ophthalmopathy.

This clonotype came up many times. The chain links TRBV6-2 or TRBV6-3 to TRBJ2-7; unclear D gene. This CDR3 is 15 amino acids long. The V and J ends lost 0 bases and 2 bases respectively, with 11 bases between them. CDR1 is MNHEY and CDR2 is SVGEGT in the germline V gene. The CDR3 reads CASSYSTQSPYEQYF. CDR3 nucleotides: TGTGCCAGCAGTTACTCGACGCAGAGCCCCTACGAGCAGTACTTC.

The chain is built from TRBV7-2 and TRBJ2-3; D may be TRBD1 (5 bases). CDR1 and CDR2 from the germline V gene are SGHTA and FQGNSA. The CDR3 is made up of 12 amino acids. With 4 bases removed from V and 14 bases from J, the gap between germline ends came to 16 bases. The CDR3 DNA sequence: TGTGCCAGCAGCTCTTTCGGTGGGGCGTGGTATTTT. Protein: CASSSFGGAWYF.

The table lists this clonotype with a few counts. The chain couples TRBV7-9 to TRBJ1-2, with D possibly being TRBD1 (6 bases). The V end was cut by 10 bases, the J end by 8 bases, with 26 bases between. This CDR3 comprises 15 residues. Germline V lookup: CDR1 SEHNR, CDR2 FQNEAQ (reference sequence). This CDR3 reads CATDGGGPTAEGYTF. CDR3 bases: TGTGCCACTGATGGGGGGGGCCCCACGGCTGAGGGCTACACCTTC.

V gene TRBV4-2 combines with J gene TRBJ2-7, with a tentative D call TRBD2 (6 bases). CDR3 length: 15 amino acids. Germline CDR1 reads LGHNA; CDR2 reads YNFKEQ. Trimming stripped 1 base from V and 4 bases from J, with 14 bases between. The CDR3 DNA reads TGTGCCAGCAGCCAAGCGGCTAGCGAGGCGTACGAGCAGTACTTC. Amino acids: CASSQAASEAYEQYF.